By frequency, the clone carrying this T cell receptor (beta chain) is medium-sized. Its antigen is still unknown. The source of the sample is a study of T cell clusters in autoimmune cytopenias. Study-wide background: Per sample, median TRB depth was roughly 50,000 reads, yielding a median roughly 2,200 distinct clonotypes.

TRB amplification used approximately 270 ng of peripheral blood genomic DNA. Germline V gene sequence: CDR1 SGHRS, CDR2 YFSETQ. CDR3 length: 13 amino acids. Multiplex touch-down PCR amplified TRB using TRB-A and TRB-B pools in one tube. TCRdb derives one entry per CDR3 protein from the multiplex PCR reads, leaving out DNA. Its table lists approximately 2,100 distinct CDR3 sequences. Study-wide results and limits: The T cell clusters were defined only in silico, without experimental functional validation.

In addition, the sample was reused for a study of T cell repertoires in aging, cancer and after chemotherapy. That paper notes: Compared with age-matched healthy donors, untreated hematological or solid cancer patients showed higher blood TCR clonality.

Sequenced material: peripheral blood. This clonotype was obtained from a human donor in good health. The chain uses TRBV5-1 and TRBJ1-1. The chain's CDR3 is CASSPRLNTEAFF.